Reported below is one T cell receptor beta chain. This sample is drawn from a study of control samples from healthy donors and cancer patients. CDR3 length: 15 amino acids. Trimming shortened V by 0 bases and J by 5 bases, and 14 bases separated the two germline ends. Germline-derived CDR1 and CDR2 are SGHNT and YYREEE (reference sequence). The data were produced by immunoSEQ multiplex PCR, yet TCRdb's version contains in-frame clones alone and is incomplete. The repertoire holds over 150,000 clones, with 85% to 90% as singletons. This TCR was sampled from a woman aged 45 to 65 in good health. V and J are TRBV5-4 and TRBJ2-5; no clear D gene. The sample consisted of blood. The CDR3 region has the DNA TGTGCCAGCAGCTTGGAACAAGTACCGCAGGAGACCCAGTACTTC. This translates into CASSLEQVPQETQYF. The full variable domain, in which reference TRBV5-4 and TRBJ2-5 provide the parts outside the CDR3, is ETGVTQSPTHLIKTRGQQVTLRCSSQSGHNTVSWYQQALGQGPQFIFQYYREEENGRGNFPPRFSGLQFPNYSSELNVNALELDDSALYLCASSLEQVPQETQYFGPGTRLLVL.